A selection of T cell receptor beta chains follows, all from one sample in a study of shared clonotypes between healthy human individuals. Clones were read by immunoSEQ multiplex PCR, and TCRdb kept only the in-frame ones, dropping some. This sample has fewer than 3 million clones, with less than 95% found just once. The sample taken for sequencing was naive CD4+ T cells from PBMCs. These receptors all stem from a man aged 18 to 30 in good health. Some clones in this sample may be carry-over from other donors' samples. The CDR3 runs from the conserved cysteine through the conserved F or W.

v_gene	CDR3aa
TRBV6-6	CASSRQETQYF
TRBV18	CASSSRDVGNMDGYTF
TRBV9	CASSLLAGDMYNEQFF
TRBV18	CASSPERQNEQFF
TRBV5-4	CASSLVDQGQETQYF
TRBV28	CASSVNRLAGGNEQFF
TRBV29-1	CSVVPPGPEAFF
TRBV7-3	CASSGGLAGVDEQFF
TRBV11-2	CASSYRTGANEQFF
TRBV30	CAWSKGLAGQETQYF
TRBV5-8	CASSYTGIVADTQYF
TRBV7-2	CASSSLFRDRESYGYTF
TRBV11-2	CASTPTTFNTEAFF
TRBV6-1	CASSGQGAGEQYF
TRBV18	CASSPGQGANTEAFF
TRBV5-1	CASSTDGAYPGELFF
TRBV28	CASSRQNTQYF
TRBV6-1	CASSAGNQPQHF
TRBV19	CASREGSYEQYF
TRBV7-6	CASSLAGRFRETQYF
TRBV7-9	CASSLAKAGWNTEAFF
TRBV7-3	CASSSVVGTRDLNEQFF